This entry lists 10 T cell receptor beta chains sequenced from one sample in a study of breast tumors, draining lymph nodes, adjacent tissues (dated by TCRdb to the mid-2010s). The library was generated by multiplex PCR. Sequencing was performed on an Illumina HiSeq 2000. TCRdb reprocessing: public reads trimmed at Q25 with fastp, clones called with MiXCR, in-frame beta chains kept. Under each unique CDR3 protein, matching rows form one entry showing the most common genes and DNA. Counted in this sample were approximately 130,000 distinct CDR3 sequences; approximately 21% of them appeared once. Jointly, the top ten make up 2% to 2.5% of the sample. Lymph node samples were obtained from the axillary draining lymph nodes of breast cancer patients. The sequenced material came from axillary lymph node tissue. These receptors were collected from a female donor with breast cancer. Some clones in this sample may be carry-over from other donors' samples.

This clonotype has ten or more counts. The CDR3 region is CASSAGTRYEQFF. The DNA for the CDR3 is TGTGCCAGTAGTGCCGGGACCCGATATGAGCAGTTCTTC. This chain connects TRBV19 to TRBJ2-1; D could derive from TRBD1 or TRBD2 (5 bases each). From germline, CDR1 is LNHDA and CDR2 SQIVND (reference sequence). The CDR3 is 13 residues long. V lost 5 bases to trimming and J lost 8 bases, with 13 bases between them.

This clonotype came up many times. The CDR3, as DNA: TGTGCCAGCAGCGCGACAGGGGATTATGGCTACACCTTC. Protein product: CASSATGDYGYTF. The chain combines TRBV5-6 with TRBJ1-2, with TRBD1 matching over 8 bases. Germline CDR1 and CDR2: SGHDT and YYEEEE. This CDR3 has 13 amino acids. Losses at the gene ends were 4 bases for V and 5 bases for J; bases not matched to a gene: 4.

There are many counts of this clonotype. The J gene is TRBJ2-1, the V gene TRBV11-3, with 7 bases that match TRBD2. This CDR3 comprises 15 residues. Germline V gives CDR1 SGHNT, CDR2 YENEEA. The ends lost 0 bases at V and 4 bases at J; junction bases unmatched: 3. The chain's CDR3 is CASSLEAGPYNEQFF. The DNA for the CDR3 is TGTGCCAGCAGCTTAGAAGCGGGGCCTTACAATGAGCAGTTCTTC.

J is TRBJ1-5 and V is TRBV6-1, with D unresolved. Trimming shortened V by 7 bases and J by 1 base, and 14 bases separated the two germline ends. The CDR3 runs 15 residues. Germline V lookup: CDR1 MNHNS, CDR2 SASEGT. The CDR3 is CASIQSTASNQPQHF. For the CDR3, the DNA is TGTGCCAGCATACAGTCAACAGCCAGCAATCAGCCCCAGCATTTT.

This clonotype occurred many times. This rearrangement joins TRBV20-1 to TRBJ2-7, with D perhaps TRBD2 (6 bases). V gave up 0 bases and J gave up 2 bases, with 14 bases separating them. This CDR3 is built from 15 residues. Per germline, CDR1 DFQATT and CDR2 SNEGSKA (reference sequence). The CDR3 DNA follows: TGCAGTGCTAGAGATATGGTAGCGGTGGCCTACGAGCAGTACTTC. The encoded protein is CSARDMVAVAYEQYF.

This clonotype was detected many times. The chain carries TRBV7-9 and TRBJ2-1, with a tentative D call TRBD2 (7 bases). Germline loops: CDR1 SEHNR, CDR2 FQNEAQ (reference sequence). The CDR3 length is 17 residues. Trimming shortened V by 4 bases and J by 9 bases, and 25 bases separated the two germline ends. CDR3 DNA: TGTGCCAGCAGCTGGGGAGGGTCTAGGGGGTATATCGGTGAGCAGTTCTTC. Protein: CASSWGGSRGYIGEQFF.

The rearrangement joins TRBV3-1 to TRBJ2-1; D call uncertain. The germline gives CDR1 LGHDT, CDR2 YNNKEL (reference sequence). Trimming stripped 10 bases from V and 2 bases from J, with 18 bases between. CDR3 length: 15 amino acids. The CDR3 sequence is CATSPLRIPYNEQFF. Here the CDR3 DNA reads TGTGCCACGAGCCCTCTTCGCATCCCCTACAATGAGCAGTTCTTC.

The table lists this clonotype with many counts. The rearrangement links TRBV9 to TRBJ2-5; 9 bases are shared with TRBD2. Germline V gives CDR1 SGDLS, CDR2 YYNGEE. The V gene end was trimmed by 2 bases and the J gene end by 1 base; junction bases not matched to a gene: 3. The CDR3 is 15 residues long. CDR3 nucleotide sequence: TGTGCCAGCAGCGTCCTAGCGGGGTTCCAAGAGACCCAGTACTTC. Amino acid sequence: CASSVLAGFQETQYF.

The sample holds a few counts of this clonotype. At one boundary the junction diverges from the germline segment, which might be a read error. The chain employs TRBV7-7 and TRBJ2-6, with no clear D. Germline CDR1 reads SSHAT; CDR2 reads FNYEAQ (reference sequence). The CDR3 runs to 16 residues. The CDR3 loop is CASSPGPRSGANVLTF. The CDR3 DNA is TGTGCTAGCAGCCCCGGGCCCCGGTCTGGGGCCAACGTCCTGACTTTC.

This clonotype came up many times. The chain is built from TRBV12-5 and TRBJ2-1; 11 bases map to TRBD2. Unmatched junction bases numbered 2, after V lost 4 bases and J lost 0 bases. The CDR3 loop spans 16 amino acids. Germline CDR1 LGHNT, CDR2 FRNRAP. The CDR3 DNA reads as TGTGCTAGTGGTTGGACTAGCGGGTCCTCCTACAATGAGCAGTTCTTC. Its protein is CASGWTSGSSYNEQFF.